The 11 T cell receptor beta chains listed next were all sequenced from one sample in a study of T cell repertoires in cytomegalovirus infection. TCRdb re-analysed the reads in MiXCR, keeping a single row per CDR3 protein. Among 150,000 to 200,000 distinct CDR3 sequences listed, nearly 9.5% were seen once. Sequenced material: PBMCs. All receptors come from a human donor in good health (CMV status not recorded). Some clones in this sample may be carry-over from other donors' samples.

On this clonotype itself: The CDR3 end shows no conserved phenylalanine or tryptophan, and so a read error is likely. The chain carries TRBV9 and TRBJ2-1; TRBD2 aligns across 13 bases. The CDR3 covers 16 residues. The ends lost 2 bases at V and 2 bases at J; junction bases unmatched: 1. Germline assignment: CDR1 SGDLS and CDR2 YYNGEE. The CDR3 coding sequence is TGTGCCAGCAGCGTTGGACTAGCGGGAGCCTACAATGAGCAGTTCGTC. Amino acids: CASSVGLAGAYNEQFV.

This clonotype was counted ten times or more. This rearrangement joins TRBV28 to TRBJ2-6; 8 bases are shared with TRBD1. V gave up 4 bases and J gave up 0 bases; unmatched junction bases: 11. This CDR3 is 19 amino acids long. Germline V gene sequence: CDR1 MDHEN, CDR2 SYDVKM. The CDR3 sequence: CASSSTGTGLTSGANVLTF. In DNA, the CDR3 is TGTGCCAGCAGTTCAACAGGGACAGGACTAACCTCTGGGGCCAACGTCCTGACTTTC.

This chain connects TRBV30 to TRBJ1-2, with D hard to call. This CDR3 is 13 amino acids long. Per the germline V gene, CDR1 is GTSNPN and CDR2 is SVGIG (reference sequence). V was clipped by 4 bases and J by 5 bases, with 14 bases between them. CDR3 loop: CAWKWMSPYGYTF. Here the CDR3 DNA reads TGTGCCTGGAAGTGGATGAGTCCTTATGGCTACACCTTC.

This clonotype was recorded at least ten times. V usage is TRBV28 and J usage is TRBJ2-7; D gene ambiguous. Looked up from germline, CDR1 is MDHEN and CDR2 is SYDVKM. This CDR3 has 12 residues. V lost 6 bases and J 3 bases, leaving 9 bases between the germline ends. CDR3 coding DNA: TGTGCCAGCAGATTCCGAAACTACGAGCAGTACTTC. Its translation: CASRFRNYEQYF.

Note on this clonotype: The CDR3 does not close with the conserved phenylalanine or tryptophan, likely indicating a read error. The V call is TRBV18, the J call TRBJ2-5; no clear D. The CDR3 consists of 12 residues. Looked up from germline, CDR1 is KGHSH and CDR2 is LQKENI. V was cut by 2 bases and J by 1 base, with 2 bases left in between. The CDR3 DNA reads as TGTGCCAGCTCACCAATCCAAGAGACCCAGTACCTC. It codes for CASSPIQETQYL.

This clonotype was detected a few times. V gene TRBV18 combines with J gene TRBJ2-2; TRBD2 aligns across 10 bases. The V segment lost 5 bases and the J segment 2 bases; nucleotides outside the gene matches: 11. This CDR3 contains 18 residues. CDR1 and CDR2 (germline): KGHSH, LQKENI. CDR3 sequence (DNA): TGTGCCAGCTCAACCTACCCAGCGGGAGGGCCTAACACCGGGGAGCTGTTTTTT. Protein: CASSTYPAGGPNTGELFF.

This clonotype was detected ten times or more. The V gene is TRBV29-1, the J gene TRBJ2-3; weak D call: TRBD2 (6 bases). Between the trimmed V and J ends, which lost 6 bases and 0 bases, there was a span of 22 bases. The germline CDR1 and CDR2 sequences are SQVTM and ANQGSEA. This CDR3 has 17 residues. The CDR3: CSVGTGQGRLSTDTQYF. CDR3 bases: TGCAGCGTCGGAACCGGACAAGGGAGGCTTAGCACAGATACGCAGTATTTT.

This clonotype was observed a few times. One base away lies a much larger clone, so this may be a sequencing read error. This chain connects TRBV3-1 to TRBJ1-1, with TRBD1 matching over 7 bases. With 5 bases clipped from V and 2 bases from J, the junction kept 2 bases outside the gene matches. The CDR3 contains 13 residues. CDR1 and CDR2 (germline): LGHDT, YNNKEL (reference sequence). Written as DNA, the CDR3 is TGTGCCAGCAGCGGGGACAGCAACACTGAAGCTTTCTTT. Its translation is CASSGDSNTEAFF.

This clonotype occurred a few times. CDR3 DNA: TGCAGCGTTGCCTCGGGCGTGAATTCACCCCTCCACTTT. Translating gives CSVASGVNSPLHF. This chain uses TRBV29-1 with TRBJ1-6; D is uncertain. The germline V gene has CDR1 SQVTM and CDR2 ANQGSEA. Trimming cost V 4 bases and J 7 bases, with 11 bases left between them. This CDR3 spans 13 amino acids.

V is TRBV20-1 and J is TRBJ2-6, with unresolved D. The CDR3 length is 13 residues. Germline values: CDR1 DFQATT, CDR2 SNEGSKA (reference sequence). V lost 6 bases and J 0 bases, leaving 6 bases between the germline ends. CDR3: CSARISGANVLTF. In nucleotides, the CDR3 is TGCAGTGCAAGGATCTCTGGGGCCAACGTCCTGACTTTC.

The table lists this clonotype with many counts. This sequence joins TRBV19 and TRBJ2-7; a possible D gene is TRBD1 (6 bases). CDR1 is LNHDA, CDR2 SQIVND, per germline (reference sequence). The CDR3 is 13 amino acids. V lost 4 bases, J lost 5 bases, and 12 bases lay in between. The DNA of the CDR3 is TGTGCCAGTAGTACCGGGACACCTGACGAGCAGTACTTC. Amino acids: CASSTGTPDEQYF.